This TCR beta chain stems from a study of post-analysis software for immune sequencing data. As for this clonotype: As yet, its antigen is unknown.

Germline CDR1 reads SGHAT; CDR2 reads FQNNGV. The CDR3 covers 17 residues. Trimming removed 1 base from V and 2 bases from J; junction bases left unmatched: 6. Overall study results and limits: F measure showed strong co-clustering of same-batch samples. Controls had lower frequencies than patients of roughly five TRBV segments, which included TRBV5-6, TRBV5-1 and TRBV20-1.

Tagging with unique molecular identifiers was a feature of the TCR beta cDNA libraries. T cells numbering about 0.85 to 10 million yielded cDNA molecules that totaled about 500,000. MiXCR was run by TCRdb on the PCR reads, yielding one entry per CDR3 protein. This sample carries about 820,000 distinct CDR3 sequences, roughly 58% of them seen once, and the ten largest clones take 4.6%. The sample taken for sequencing was blood. The chain employs TRBV11-2 and TRBJ2-1, with 9 bases aligning to TRBD1. This sequence originates from a girl between 5 and 17 years old with multiple sclerosis. This CDR3 is CASSLAPGTGTYNEQFF. The CDR3 coding sequence is TGTGCCAGCAGCTTAGCCCCCGGGACAGGGACCTACAATGAGCAGTTCTTC.